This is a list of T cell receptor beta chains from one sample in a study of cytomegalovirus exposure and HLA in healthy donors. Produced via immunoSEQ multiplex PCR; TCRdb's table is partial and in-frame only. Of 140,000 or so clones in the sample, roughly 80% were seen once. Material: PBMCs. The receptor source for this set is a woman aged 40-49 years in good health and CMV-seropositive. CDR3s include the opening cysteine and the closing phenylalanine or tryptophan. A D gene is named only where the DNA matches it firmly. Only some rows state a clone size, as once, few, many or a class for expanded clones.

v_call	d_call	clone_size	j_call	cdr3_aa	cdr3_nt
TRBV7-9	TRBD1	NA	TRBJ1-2	CSSSPGTAYGYTF	TGTTCCAGCAGCCCCGGGACAGCCTATGGCTACACCTTC
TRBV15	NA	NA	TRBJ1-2	CATSSGGPYGYTF	TGTGCCACCAGCAGCGGGGGGCCGTATGGCTACACCTTC
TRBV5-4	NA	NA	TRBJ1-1	CASSLAAKGGTEAFF	TGTGCCAGCAGCTTGGCGGCCAAAGGAGGCACTGAAGCTTTCTTT
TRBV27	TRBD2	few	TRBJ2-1	CASSSGTSGAPIDNEQFF	TGTGCCAGCAGTTCAGGGACTAGCGGTGCTCCCATCGACAATGAGCAGTTCTTC
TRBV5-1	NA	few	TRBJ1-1	CASRKGGGTEAFF	TGCGCCAGCAGAAAAGGGGGGGGGACAGAAGCTTTCTTT
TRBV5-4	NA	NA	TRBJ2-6	CASSLGGSGANVLTF	TGTGCCAGCAGCCTAGGGGGCTCTGGGGCCAACGTCCTGACTTTC
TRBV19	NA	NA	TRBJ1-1	CASSLEGATEAFF	TGTGCCAGTAGTTTGGAGGGAGCCACTGAAGCTTTCTTT
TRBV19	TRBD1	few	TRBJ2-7	CASSIPGQGAREQYF	TGTGCCAGTAGTATCCCCGGACAGGGGGCGCGGGAGCAGTACTTC
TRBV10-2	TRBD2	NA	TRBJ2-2	CASRTTSGGARTGELFF	TGCGCCAGCAGGACAACCAGCGGGGGGGCCCGAACCGGGGAGCTGTTTTTT
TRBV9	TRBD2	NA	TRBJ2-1	CASSVRGAGGGNEQFF	TGTGCCAGCAGCGTACGGGGCGCGGGAGGTGGCAATGAGCAGTTCTTC
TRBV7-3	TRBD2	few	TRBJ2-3	CASSLTTGTSGRAEWDTQYF	TGTGCCAGCAGCTTAACGACCGGGACTAGCGGGAGGGCCGAGTGGGATACGCAGTATTTT
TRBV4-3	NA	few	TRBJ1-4	CASSQAGELFF	TGCGCCAGCAGCCAAGCCGGGGAACTGTTTTTT
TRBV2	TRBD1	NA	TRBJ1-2	CASSPTGALGYTF	TGTGCCAGCAGTCCCACAGGGGCACTGGGCTACACCTTC
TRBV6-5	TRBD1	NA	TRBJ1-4	CASRSTGGRNEKLFF	TGTGCCAGCAGGTCTACAGGGGGACGAAATGAAAAACTGTTTTTT
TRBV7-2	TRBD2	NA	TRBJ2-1	CASSLAGLGQFF	TGTGCCAGCAGCTTAGCTGGACTAGGTCAGTTCTTC
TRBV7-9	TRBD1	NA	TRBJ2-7	CASSSPGTVSYEQYF	TGTGCCAGCAGCTCCCCCGGGACAGTCTCCTACGAGCAGTACTTC
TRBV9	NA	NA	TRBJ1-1	CASSPWATGNTEAFF	TGTGCCAGCAGCCCCTGGGCTACAGGGAACACTGAAGCTTTCTTT
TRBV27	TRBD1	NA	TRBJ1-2	CASSPIAGTGSYGYTF	TGTGCCAGCAGCCCCATAGCCGGGACAGGGAGCTATGGCTACACCTTC
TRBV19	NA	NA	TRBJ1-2	CASSISTGLTTYGYTF	TGTGCCAGTAGTATTTCGACAGGCTTAACTACCTATGGCTACACCTTC
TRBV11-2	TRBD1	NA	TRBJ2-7	CASSLVGGDVYEQYF	TGTGCCAGCAGCTTAGTAGGGGGCGATGTTTACGAGCAGTACTTC
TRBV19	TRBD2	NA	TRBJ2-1	CASSSVGLADEQFF	TGTGCCAGTAGCTCAGTGGGACTAGCCGATGAGCAGTTCTTC
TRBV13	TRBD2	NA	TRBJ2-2	CASSTRLGLAGVPTGELFF	TGTGCCAGCAGCACCCGTCTCGGACTAGCGGGGGTTCCCACCGGGGAGCTGTTTTTT
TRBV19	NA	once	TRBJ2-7	CATARGAGARNEQYF	TGTGCCACCGCAAGGGGCGCGGGGGCGAGGAACGAGCAGTACTTC
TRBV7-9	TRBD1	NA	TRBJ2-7	CASSLATLGQRTDEQYF	TGTGCCAGCAGCTTAGCCACCCTGGGACAGCGGACTGACGAGCAGTACTTC
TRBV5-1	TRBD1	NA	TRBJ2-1	CASSRGGQGGYDEQFF	TGCGCCAGCAGCAGGGGCGGACAGGGGGGTTACGATGAGCAGTTCTTC
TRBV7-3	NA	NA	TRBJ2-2	CASSPGQNGELFF	TGTGCCAGCAGCCCGGGACAAAACGGGGAGCTGTTTTTT
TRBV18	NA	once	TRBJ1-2	CASSPESGSRRYTF	TGTGCCAGCTCACCCGAATCGGGGTCTCGTCGCTACACCTTC
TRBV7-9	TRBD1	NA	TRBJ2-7	CASSSTPGQDPYEQYF	TGTGCCAGCAGCTCGACACCGGGACAGGATCCCTACGAGCAGTACTTC
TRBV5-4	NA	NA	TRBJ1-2	CASSTGTGYTF	TGTGCCAGCAGCACCGGGACAGGCTACACCTTC
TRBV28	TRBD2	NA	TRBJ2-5	CASSLTSGSHQGTQYF	TGTGCCAGCAGCCTTACTAGCGGGAGCCACCAAGGGACCCAGTACTTC
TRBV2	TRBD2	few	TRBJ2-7	CASSEALLAGAPYEQYF	TGTGCCAGCAGTGAAGCGCTACTAGCGGGAGCCCCTTACGAGCAGTACTTC
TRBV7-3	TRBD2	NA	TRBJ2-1	CASSSTSGEYNEQFF	TGTGCCAGCAGCTCCACTAGCGGGGAGTACAATGAGCAGTTCTTC
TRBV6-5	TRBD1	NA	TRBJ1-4	CASSFSGDRGEKLFF	TGTGCCAGCAGTTTCTCCGGCGACAGGGGTGAAAAACTGTTTTTT
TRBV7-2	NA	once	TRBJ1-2	CASSFNNYGYTF	TGTGCCAGCAGCTTTAATAACTATGGCTACACCTTC
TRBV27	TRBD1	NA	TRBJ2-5	CASSRDRGETQYF	TGTGCCAGCAGCCGAGACAGGGGGGAGACCCAGTACTTC
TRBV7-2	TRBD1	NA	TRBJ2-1	CASSRDRLNSYNEQFF	TGTGCCAGCAGCCGGGACAGGCTAAACTCCTACAATGAGCAGTTCTTC
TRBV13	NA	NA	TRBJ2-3	CASNSDRINTDTQYF	TGTGCCAGCAACTCCGACAGGATAAACACAGATACGCAGTATTTT
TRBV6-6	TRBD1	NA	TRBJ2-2	CASTATGGANTGELFF	TGTGCCAGCACTGCGACAGGGGGCGCGAACACCGGGGAGCTGTTTTTT
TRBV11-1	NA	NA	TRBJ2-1	CASSLLSGVAYNEQFF	TGTGCCAGCAGCTTACTGAGCGGAGTCGCATACAATGAGCAGTTCTTC
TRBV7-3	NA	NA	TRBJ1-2	CASSLAGSPLSRYTF	TGTGCCAGCAGCTTAGCAGGGTCGCCACTAAGCCGCTACACCTTC
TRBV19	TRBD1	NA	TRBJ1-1	CARRQGTNTEAFF	TGTGCCAGGAGACAGGGAACGAACACTGAAGCTTTCTTT
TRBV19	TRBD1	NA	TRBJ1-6	CASSNRQGPYNSPLHF	TGTGCCAGTAGTAACCGACAGGGACCCTATAATTCACCCCTCCACTTT
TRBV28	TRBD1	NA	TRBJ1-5	CASSLWDRGGPNQPQHF	TGTGCCAGCAGTTTATGGGACAGGGGAGGGCCCAATCAGCCCCAGCATTTT
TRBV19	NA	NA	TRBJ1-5	CASSIASPQASNQPQHF	TGTGCCAGTAGTATAGCCTCTCCGCAGGCCAGCAATCAGCCCCAGCATTTT
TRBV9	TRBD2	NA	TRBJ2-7	CASSVGGLASNEQYF	TGTGCCAGCAGCGTAGGGGGACTAGCTTCCAACGAGCAGTACTTC
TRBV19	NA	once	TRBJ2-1	CASGGGPSEQFF	TGTGCCAGTGGGGGGGGCCCTAGTGAGCAGTTCTTC
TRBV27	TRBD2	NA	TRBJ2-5	CASRAGATETQYF	TGTGCCAGCAGAGCGGGAGCCACAGAGACCCAGTACTTC